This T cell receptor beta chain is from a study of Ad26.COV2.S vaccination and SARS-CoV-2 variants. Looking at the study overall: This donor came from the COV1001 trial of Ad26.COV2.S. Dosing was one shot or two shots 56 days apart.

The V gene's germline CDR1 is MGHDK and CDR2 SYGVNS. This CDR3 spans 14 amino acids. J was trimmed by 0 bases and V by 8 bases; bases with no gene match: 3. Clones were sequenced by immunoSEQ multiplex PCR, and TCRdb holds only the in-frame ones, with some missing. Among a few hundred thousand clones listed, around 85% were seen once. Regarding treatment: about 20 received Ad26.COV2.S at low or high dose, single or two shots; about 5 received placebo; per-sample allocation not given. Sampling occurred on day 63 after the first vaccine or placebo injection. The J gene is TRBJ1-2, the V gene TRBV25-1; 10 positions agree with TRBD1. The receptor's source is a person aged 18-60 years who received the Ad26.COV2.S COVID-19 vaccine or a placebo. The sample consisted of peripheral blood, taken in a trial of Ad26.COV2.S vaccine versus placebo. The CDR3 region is CASAGTGANYGYTF. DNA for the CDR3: TGTGCCAGCGCCGGGACAGGGGCTAACTATGGCTACACCTTC.